The 8 T cell receptor beta chains reported below all come from one sample, sequenced in a study of T cells in Graves' hyperthyroidism and ophthalmopathy. What was amplified from RNA transcripts were TCR beta CDR3 regions. The TCR CDR3 first-round RT-PCR relied on the HTBI primer set. In TCRdb, the multiplex PCR reads were re-called with MiXCR into one record per CDR3 protein. The data contain 250,000 to 350,000 distinct CDR3 sequences, approximately 15% of them singletons. The sample taken for sequencing was blood. Source of these receptors: a man aged 25 to 45 with Graves' hyperthyroidism.

This clonotype occurred many times. The junction differs from germline at one of its ends, possibly a read error. The chain combines TRBV5-1 with TRBJ2-7; 9 bases fit TRBD1. The germline gives CDR1 SGHRS, CDR2 YFSETQ. This CDR3 has 14 amino acids. The CDR3 nucleotides read TGCGCCAGCACGCCCGGGACAGGGTCCTTCGAGCAGTACTTC. Its protein product is CASTPGTGSFEQYF.

This clonotype was recorded at least ten times. The CDR3 coding sequence is TGTGCCAGCAGCTTGGACAGGCAAGAAGCTTTCTTT. As protein: CASSLDRQEAFF. This chain links TRBV5-6 with TRBJ1-1; a possible D gene is TRBD1 (5 bases). The CDR3 has 12 amino acids. Trimming took off 0 bases at V and 8 bases at J, with 8 bases between the two ends. The V gene's germline CDR1 is SGHDT and CDR2 YYEEEE. The complete variable domain, with remaining parts taken from reference TRBV5-6 and TRBJ1-1, reads DAGVTQSPTHLIKTRGQQVTLRCSPKSGHDTVSWYQQALGQGPQFIFQYYEEEERQRGNFPDRFSGHQFPNYSSELNVNALLLGDSALYLCASSLDRQEAFFGQGTRLTVV.

The gene calls are TRBV30 and TRBJ2-7; no firm D call. V was clipped by 3 bases and J by 2 bases, with 11 bases between them. Germline values: CDR1 GTSNPN, CDR2 SVGIG (reference sequence). CDR3 size: 13 residues. The DNA for the CDR3 is TGTGCCTGGAGCCAGCAGGCGGCCTACGAGCAGTACTTC. The encoded protein is CAWSQQAAYEQYF.

CDR3 residues: CASSPERRNTYEQYF. DNA of the CDR3: TGTGCCAGCAGTCCCGAACGGCGGAATACCTACGAGCAGTACTTC. The J gene is TRBJ2-7, the V gene TRBV12-3 or TRBV12-4, with no clear D. V was pared by 5 bases and J by 2 bases, with 16 bases between. The CDR3 consists of 15 residues.

There are a few counts of this clonotype. V gene TRBV4-2 combines with J gene TRBJ2-7; 11 nucleotides align to TRBD1. The ends lost 1 base at V and 2 bases at J; junction bases unmatched: 1. The CDR3 contains 15 residues. CDR1 is LGHNA and CDR2 is YNFKEQ in the germline V gene. CDR3: CASSQAGQGAYEQYF. The CDR3, as DNA: TGTGCCAGCAGCCAAGCGGGACAGGGGGCCTACGAGCAGTACTTC.

V gene TRBV6-1 combines with J gene TRBJ1-1; a possible D gene is TRBD1 (5 bases). Trimming stripped 5 bases from V and 0 bases from J, with 13 bases between. The CDR3 has 15 amino acids. Germline V gives CDR1 MNHNS, CDR2 SASEGT. CDR3 residues: CASSPGGRLNTEAFF. The DNA for the CDR3 is TGTGCCAGCAGTCCCGGGGGACGATTGAACACTGAAGCTTTCTTT.

On this clonotype itself: A much larger clone lies a single base off, so this may be a read error. The gene calls are TRBV5-1 and TRBJ2-3; D perhaps matches TRBD2 (6 bases). The V end lost 4 bases, the J end lost 5 bases, and 17 bases lay between the germline ends. The CDR3 covers 15 residues. Per the germline V gene, CDR1 is SGHRS and CDR2 is YFSETQ. CDR3 sequence (DNA): TGCGCCAGCAGCGTTAGCAGGAGGGCCGTAGATACGCAGTATTTT. This encodes CASSVSRRAVDTQYF.

The V and J genes are TRBV15 and TRBJ2-1; D gene unclear. Trimming took 2 bases from V and 0 from J, leaving 23 bases between them. The CDR3 is made up of 20 amino acids. The germline V gene has CDR1 LNHNV and CDR2 YYDKDF (reference sequence). Here the CDR3 reads CATSRSMWQKIGDSYNEQFF. In DNA form, the CDR3 reads TGTGCCACCAGCAGATCCATGTGGCAAAAGATAGGTGACTCCTACAATGAGCAGTTCTTC.